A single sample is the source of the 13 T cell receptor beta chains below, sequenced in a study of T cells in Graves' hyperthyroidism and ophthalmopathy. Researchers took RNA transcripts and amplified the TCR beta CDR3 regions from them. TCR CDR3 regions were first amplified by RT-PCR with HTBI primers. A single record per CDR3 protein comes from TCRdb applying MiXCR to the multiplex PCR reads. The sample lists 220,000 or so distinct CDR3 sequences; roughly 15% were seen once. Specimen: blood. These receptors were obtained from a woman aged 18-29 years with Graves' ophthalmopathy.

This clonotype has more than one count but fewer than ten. The DNA of the CDR3 is TGTGCCAGCAGTTTAATGCGGTCCTATAATTCACCCCTCCACTTT. Translating it yields CASSLMRSYNSPLHF. The chain couples TRBV11-3 to TRBJ1-6, with no clear D. CDR3 length: 15 amino acids. V was cut by 6 bases and J by 1 base, with 10 bases left in between. Looked up from germline, CDR1 is SGHNT and CDR2 is YENEEA. The full variable domain, its missing parts supplied by reference TRBV11-3 and TRBJ1-6, is EAGVVQSPRYKIIEKKQPVAFWCNPISGHNTLYWYLQNLGQGPELLIRYENEEAVDDSQLPKDRFSAERLKGVDSTLKIQPAELGDSAVYLCASSLMRSYNSPLHFGNGTRLTVT.

This CDR3 is CASSQDPGGYVFNYGYTF. The CDR3 coding sequence is TGCGCCAGCAGCCAAGACCCCGGGGGATATGTTTTTAACTATGGCTACACCTTC. The chain couples TRBV4-1 to TRBJ1-2; the D gene is possibly TRBD1 (5 bases). CDR3 size: 18 residues. V lost 0 bases to trimming and J lost 1 base, with 18 bases between them. The germline CDR1 and CDR2 sequences are MGHRA and YSYEKL.

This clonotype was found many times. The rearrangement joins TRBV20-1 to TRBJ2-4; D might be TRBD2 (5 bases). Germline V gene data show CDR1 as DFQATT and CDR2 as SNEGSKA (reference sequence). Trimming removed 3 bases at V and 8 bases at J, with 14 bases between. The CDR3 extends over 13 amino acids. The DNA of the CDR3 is TGCAGTGCTAGTACCCGGGAACGAGACATTCAGTACTTC. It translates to CSASTRERDIQYF.

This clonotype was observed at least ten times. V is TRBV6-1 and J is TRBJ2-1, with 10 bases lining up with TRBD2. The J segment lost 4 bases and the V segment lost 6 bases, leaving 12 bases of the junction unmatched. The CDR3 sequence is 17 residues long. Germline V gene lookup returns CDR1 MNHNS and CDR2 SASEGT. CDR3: CASSPMRLAGEYNEQFF. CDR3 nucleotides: TGTGCCAGCAGCCCAATGAGGCTAGCGGGAGAGTACAATGAGCAGTTCTTC.

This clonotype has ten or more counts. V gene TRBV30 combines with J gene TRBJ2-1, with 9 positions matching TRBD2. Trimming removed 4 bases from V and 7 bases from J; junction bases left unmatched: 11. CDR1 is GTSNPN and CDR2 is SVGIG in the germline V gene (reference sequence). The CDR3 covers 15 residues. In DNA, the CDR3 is TGTGCCTGGACTATTGGGGCGGGAGGGTATAATGAGCAGTTCTTC. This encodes CAWTIGAGGYNEQFF.

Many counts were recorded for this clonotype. CDR3 residues: CASREPGGTGNTIYF. The CDR3 nucleotides read TGTGCCAGCAGAGAACCAGGGGGCACTGGAAACACCATATATTTT. The gene calls are TRBV12-3 or TRBV12-4 and TRBJ1-3; 8 bases fit TRBD1. This CDR3 contains 15 residues. The J segment lost 2 bases and the V segment lost 6 bases, leaving 6 bases of the junction unmatched.

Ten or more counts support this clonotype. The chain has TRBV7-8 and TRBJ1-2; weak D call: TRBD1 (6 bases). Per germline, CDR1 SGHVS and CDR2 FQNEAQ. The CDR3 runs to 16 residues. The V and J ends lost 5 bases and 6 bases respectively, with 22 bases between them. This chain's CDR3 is CASSPDRAGSRDGYTF. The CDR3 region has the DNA TGTGCCAGCAGCCCGGACAGAGCGGGAAGTCGAGATGGCTACACCTTC.

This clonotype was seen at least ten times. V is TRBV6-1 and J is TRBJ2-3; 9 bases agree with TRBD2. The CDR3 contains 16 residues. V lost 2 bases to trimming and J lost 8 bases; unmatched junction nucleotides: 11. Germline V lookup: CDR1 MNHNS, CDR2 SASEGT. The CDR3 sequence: CASSEYAGGGIGTQYF. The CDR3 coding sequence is TGTGCCAGCAGTGAATACGCGGGGGGGGGCATAGGTACGCAGTATTTT.

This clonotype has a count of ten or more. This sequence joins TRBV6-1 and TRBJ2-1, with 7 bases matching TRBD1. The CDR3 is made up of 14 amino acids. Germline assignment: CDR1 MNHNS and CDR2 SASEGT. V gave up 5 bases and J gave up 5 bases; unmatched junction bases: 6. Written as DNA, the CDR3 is TGTGCCAGCAGTTACGACAGGGAGCACAATGAGCAGTTCTTC. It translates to CASSYDREHNEQFF.

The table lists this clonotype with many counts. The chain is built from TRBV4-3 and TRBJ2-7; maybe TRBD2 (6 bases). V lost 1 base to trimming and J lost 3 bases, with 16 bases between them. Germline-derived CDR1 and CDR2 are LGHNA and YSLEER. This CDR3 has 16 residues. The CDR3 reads CASSQGIRREDYEQYF. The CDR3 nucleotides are TGCGCCAGCAGCCAAGGAATACGTAGGGAGGACTACGAGCAGTACTTC.

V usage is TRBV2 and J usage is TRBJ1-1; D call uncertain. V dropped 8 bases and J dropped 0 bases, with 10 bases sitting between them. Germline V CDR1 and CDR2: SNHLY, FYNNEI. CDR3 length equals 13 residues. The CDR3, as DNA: TGTGCCAGCGCGGCTCAGATGAACACTGAAGCTTTCTTT. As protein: CASAAQMNTEAFF.

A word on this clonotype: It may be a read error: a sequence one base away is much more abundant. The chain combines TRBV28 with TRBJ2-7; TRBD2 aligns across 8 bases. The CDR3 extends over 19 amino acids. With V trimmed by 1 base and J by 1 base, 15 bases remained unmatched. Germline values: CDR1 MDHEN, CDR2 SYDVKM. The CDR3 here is CASSLFSMRSSGKSYEQYF. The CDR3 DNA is TGTGCCAGCAGTTTATTTAGTATGAGAAGTAGCGGGAAATCCTACGAGCAGTACTTC. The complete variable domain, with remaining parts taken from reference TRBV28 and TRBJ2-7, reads DVKVTQSSRYLVKRTGEKVFLECVQDMDHENMFWYRQDPGLGLRLIYFSYDVKMKEKGDIPEGYSVSREKKERFSLILESASTNQTSMYLCASSLFSMRSSGKSYEQYFGPGTRLTVT.

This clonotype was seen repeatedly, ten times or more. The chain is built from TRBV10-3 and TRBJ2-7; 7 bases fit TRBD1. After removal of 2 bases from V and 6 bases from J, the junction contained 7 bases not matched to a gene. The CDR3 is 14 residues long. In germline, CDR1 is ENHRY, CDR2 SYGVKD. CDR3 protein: CAISERGQDCEQYF. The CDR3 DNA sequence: TGTGCCATCAGTGAGCGTGGACAGGACTGCGAGCAGTACTTC.